Sequencing of this T cell receptor (beta chain) was carried out in a study of response to subunit inactivated influenza vaccine. Study-level results: T cells newly recruited by each seasonal influenza vaccination are few, the authors suggested.

The germline CDR1 and CDR2 sequences are LNHNV and YYDKDF (reference sequence). This CDR3 comprises 19 residues. TCRdb reprocessed the RT-PCR reads via MiXCR and lists one record per CDR3 protein. There are about 540,000 distinct CDR3 sequences in the sample; 12% to 15% occur only once, and around 10% lies in the top ten. Turning to this clonotype: Its antigen is unknown. A much larger clone is a single base away; this may be a read error.

The chain recombines TRBV15 with TRBJ2-3, with TRBD2 matching 9 bases. This TCR came from a man in his fifties who received an inactivated influenza vaccine. This sample comprised PBMCs from blood, obtained less than 13 days after vaccination. CDR3 bases: TGTGCCATCAGCAGAGATTGGGCTAGCGGGGCAACCCGCACAGATACGCAGTATTTT. Encoded protein: CAISRDWASGATRTDTQYF.